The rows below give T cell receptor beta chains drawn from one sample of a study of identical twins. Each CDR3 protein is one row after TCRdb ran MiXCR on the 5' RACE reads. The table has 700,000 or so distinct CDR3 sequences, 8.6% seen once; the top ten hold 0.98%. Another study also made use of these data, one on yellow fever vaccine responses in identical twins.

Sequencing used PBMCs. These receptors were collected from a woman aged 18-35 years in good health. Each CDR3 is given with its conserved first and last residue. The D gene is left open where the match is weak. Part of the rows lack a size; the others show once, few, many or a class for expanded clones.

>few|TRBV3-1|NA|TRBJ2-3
CASSLRVTDTQYF
TGTGCCAGCAGCCTAAGGGTCACAGATACGCAGTATTTT
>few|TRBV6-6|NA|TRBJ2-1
CASSPSAHNEQFF
TGTGCCAGCAGCCCATCCGCCCACAATGAGCAGTTCTTC
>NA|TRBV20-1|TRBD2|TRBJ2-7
CSAPSGRASHEQYF
TGCAGTGCTCCAAGCGGGAGGGCCTCCCACGAGCAGTACTTC
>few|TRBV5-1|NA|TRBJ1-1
CASSAGPTNTEAFF
TGCGCCAGCAGCGCCGGACCGACGAACACTGAAGCTTTCTTT
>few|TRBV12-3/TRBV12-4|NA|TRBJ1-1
CASRDGNTEAFF
TGTGCCAGCAGGGACGGGAACACTGAAGCTTTCTTT
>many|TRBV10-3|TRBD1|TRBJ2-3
CAISEGDRTTDTQYF
TGTGCCATCAGTGAAGGGGACAGAACCACAGATACGCAGTATTTT
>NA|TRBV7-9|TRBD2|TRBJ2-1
CASSLGTAGGLYNEQFF
TGTGCCAGCAGCTTAGGCACAGCGGGAGGGCTTTACAATGAGCAGTTCTTC
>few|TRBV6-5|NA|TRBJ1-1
CASSYSSGAAEAFF
TGTGCCAGCAGTTACTCGAGTGGGGCGGCTGAAGCTTTCTTT
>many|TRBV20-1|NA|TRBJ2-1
CSATYGNEQFF
TGCAGTGCTACTTACGGAAATGAGCAGTTCTTC
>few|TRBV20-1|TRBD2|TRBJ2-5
CSAPGTSGRNQETQYF
TGCAGTGCTCCCGGGACTAGCGGGAGAAATCAAGAGACCCAGTACTTC
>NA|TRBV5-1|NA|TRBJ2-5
CASSSAEAQYF
TGCGCCAGCAGCTCCGCAGAGGCCCAGTACTTC
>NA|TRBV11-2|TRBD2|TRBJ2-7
CASSFSGGKTGDEQYF
TGTGCCAGCAGCTTTAGCGGGGGGAAGACAGGGGACGAGCAGTACTTC
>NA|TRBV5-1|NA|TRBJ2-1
CASSLRDDYNEQFF
TGCGCCAGCAGCCTAAGGGACGACTACAATGAGCAGTTCTTC
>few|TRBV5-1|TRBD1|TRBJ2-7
CASSPGTGEGYEQYF
TGCGCCAGCAGCCCTGGGACAGGGGAAGGCTACGAGCAGTACTTC
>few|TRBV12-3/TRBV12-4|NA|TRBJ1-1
CASSLEKGTAFF
TGTGCCAGCAGTTTAGAAAAAGGGACAGCTTTCTTT
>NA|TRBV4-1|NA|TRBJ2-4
CASSRDQGPQYF
TGCGCCAGCAGCCGCGACCAGGGACCTCAGTACTTC
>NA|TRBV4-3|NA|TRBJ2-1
CASSQDKRAGSYNEQFF
TGCGCCAGCAGCCAAGATAAGCGGGCGGGGTCCTACAATGAGCAGTTCTTC
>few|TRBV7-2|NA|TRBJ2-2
CASRAAATGELFF
TGTGCCAGCAGGGCGGCGGCGACCGGGGAGCTGTTTTTT
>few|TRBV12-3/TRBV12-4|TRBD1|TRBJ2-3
CASSSGQGMSTDTQYF
TGTGCCAGCAGTTCGGGACAGGGGATGAGCACAGATACGCAGTATTTT
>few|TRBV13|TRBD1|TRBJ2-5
CASSLGPGQGETQYF
TGTGCCAGCAGCTTAGGACCGGGACAGGGGGAGACCCAGTACTTC
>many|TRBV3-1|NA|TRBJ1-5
CASSQDSRSNQPQHF
TGTGCCAGCAGCCAAGATAGTCGGTCGAATCAGCCCCAGCATTTT
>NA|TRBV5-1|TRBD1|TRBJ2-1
CASSTTGTADTEQFF
TGCGCCAGCAGCACGACCGGGACAGCGGACACTGAGCAGTTCTTC
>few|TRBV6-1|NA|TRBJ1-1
CASSDGVSTAFF
TGTGCCAGCAGTGATGGGGTGTCAACAGCTTTCTTT
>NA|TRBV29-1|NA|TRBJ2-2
CSGGTSEGGELFF
TGCAGCGGGGGGACCTCGGAGGGCGGGGAGCTGTTTTTT
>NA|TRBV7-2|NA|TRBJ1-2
CASNPLGPGPSGYTF
TGTGCCAGCAACCCGCTTGGCCCGGGACCTAGTGGCTACACCTTC
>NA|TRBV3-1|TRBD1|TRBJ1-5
CASSHRDRIYSNQPQHF
TGTGCCAGCAGCCATCGGGACAGGATATATAGCAATCAGCCCCAGCATTTT
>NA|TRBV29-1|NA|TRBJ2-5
CSAVSWGHQETQYF
TGCAGCGCCGTGAGCTGGGGCCACCAAGAGACCCAGTACTTC
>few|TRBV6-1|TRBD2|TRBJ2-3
CASTGTSRWRATDTQYF
TGTGCCAGCACCGGGACTAGCAGGTGGAGGGCCACAGATACGCAGTATTTT
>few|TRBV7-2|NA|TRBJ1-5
CASSPGRGHQPQHF
TGTGCCAGCAGCCCAGGGCGGGGCCATCAGCCCCAGCATTTT
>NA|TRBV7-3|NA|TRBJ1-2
CASSHGGANYGYTF
TGTGCCAGCAGCCACGGAGGGGCCAACTATGGCTACACCTTC
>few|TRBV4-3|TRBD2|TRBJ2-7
CASSQDSPSGSYEQYF
TGCGCCAGCAGCCAAGATAGTCCTAGCGGGAGTTACGAGCAGTACTTC
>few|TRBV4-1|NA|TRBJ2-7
CASSFNRALSYEQYF
TGCGCCAGCAGCTTTAACAGGGCCCTAAGCTACGAGCAGTACTTC
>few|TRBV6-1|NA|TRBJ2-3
CASRRTVGADTQYF
TGTGCCAGCAGGCGGACGGTCGGGGCAGATACGCAGTATTTT
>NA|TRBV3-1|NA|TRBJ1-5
CASSQGGVLGPQHF
TGTGCCAGCAGCCAAGGGGGGGTATTAGGGCCCCAGCATTTT
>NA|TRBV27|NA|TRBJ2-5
CASRVGGLVPETQYF
TGTGCCAGCAGAGTCGGGGGCCTAGTCCCAGAGACCCAGTACTTC
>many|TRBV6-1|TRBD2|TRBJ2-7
CASSPTSGVGNEQYF
TGTGCCAGCAGCCCTACTAGCGGGGTTGGTAACGAGCAGTACTTC
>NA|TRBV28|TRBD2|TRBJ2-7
CATDSRGGGYEQYF
TGTGCCACCGATTCCCGGGGGGGTGGCTACGAGCAGTACTTC
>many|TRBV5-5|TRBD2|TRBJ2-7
CASSASVLADPFYEQYF
TGTGCCAGCAGCGCCTCCGTCCTAGCGGACCCCTTCTACGAGCAGTACTTC